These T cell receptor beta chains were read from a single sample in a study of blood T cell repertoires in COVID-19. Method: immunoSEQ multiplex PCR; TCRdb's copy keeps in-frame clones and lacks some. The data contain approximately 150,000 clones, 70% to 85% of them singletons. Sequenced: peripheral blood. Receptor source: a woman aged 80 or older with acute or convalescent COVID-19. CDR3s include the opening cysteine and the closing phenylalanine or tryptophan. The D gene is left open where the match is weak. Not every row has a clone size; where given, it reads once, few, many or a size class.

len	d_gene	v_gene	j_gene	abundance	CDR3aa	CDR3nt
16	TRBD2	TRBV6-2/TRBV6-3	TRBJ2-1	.	CASSFLSGGAYNEQFF	TGTGCCAGCAGTTTCCTTAGCGGGGGGGCCTACAATGAGCAGTTCTTC
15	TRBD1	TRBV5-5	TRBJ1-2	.	CASSFIDRADYGYTF	TGTGCCAGCAGCTTTATTGACAGGGCTGACTATGGCTACACCTTC
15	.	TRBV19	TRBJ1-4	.	CASSKPRELNEKLFF	TGTGCCAGTAGTAAACCACGGGAACTGAATGAAAAACTGTTTTTT
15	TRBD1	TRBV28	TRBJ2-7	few	CASRPGTGYLGEQYF	TGTGCCAGCAGGCCAGGGACAGGCTATTTGGGGGAGCAGTACTTC
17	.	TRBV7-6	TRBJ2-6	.	CASSARDGGSGANVLTF	TGTGCCAGCAGCGCTAGGGACGGGGGCTCTGGGGCCAACGTCCTGACTTTC
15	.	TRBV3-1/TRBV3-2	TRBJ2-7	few	CASSQRGQWVYEQYF	TGTGCCAGCAGCCAACGAGGACAGTGGGTCTACGAGCAGTACTTC
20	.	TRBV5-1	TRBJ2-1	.	CASSRRGLEVGQGPYNEQFF	TGCGCCAGCAGTCGGAGGGGACTAGAGGTGGGACAGGGACCCTACAATGAGCAGTTCTTC
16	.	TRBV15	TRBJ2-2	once	CATSRESSTNTGELFF	TGTGCCACCAGCAGAGAGAGTTCCACGAACACCGGGGAGCTGTTTTTT
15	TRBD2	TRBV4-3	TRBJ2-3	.	CASSLLAGATDTQYF	TGCGCCAGCAGCCTACTAGCGGGGGCCACAGATACGCAGTATTTT
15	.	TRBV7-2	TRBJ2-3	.	CASSSRGGSTDTQYF	TGTGCCAGCAGCTCTAGAGGCGGATCGACAGATACGCAGTATTTT
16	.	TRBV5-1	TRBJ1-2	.	CASSLEPSKSLYGYTF	TGCGCCAGCAGCTTGGAACCGTCCAAGAGTCTCTATGGCTACACCTTC
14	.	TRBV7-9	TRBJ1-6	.	CASTPGTYNSPLHF	TGTGCCAGCACCCCAGGGACCTATAATTCACCCCTCCACTTT
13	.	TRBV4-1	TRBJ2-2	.	CASWSGNTGELFF	TGCGCCAGCTGGTCAGGGAACACCGGGGAGCTGTTTTTT
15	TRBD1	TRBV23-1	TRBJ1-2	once	CASSQGGQERYGYTF	TGCGCCAGCAGTCAAGGGGGACAGGAAAGATATGGCTACACCTTC
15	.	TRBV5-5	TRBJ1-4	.	CASSLWAGVNEKLFF	TGTGCCAGCAGCTTGTGGGCAGGGGTTAATGAAAAACTGTTTTTT
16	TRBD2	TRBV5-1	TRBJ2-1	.	CASSLWEGTRRNEQFF	TGCGCCAGCAGCTTGTGGGAGGGTACGCGGCGCAATGAGCAGTTCTTC
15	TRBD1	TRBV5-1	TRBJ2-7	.	CASSHLKGGLDEQYF	TGCGCCAGCAGCCATCTTAAAGGGGGCCTGGACGAGCAGTACTTC
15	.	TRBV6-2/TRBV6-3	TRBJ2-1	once	CASSSPGPTYNEQFF	TGTGCCAGCAGCAGCCCAGGGCCAACCTACAATGAGCAGTTCTTC
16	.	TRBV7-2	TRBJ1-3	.	CASSDRMTASGNTIYF	TGTGCCAGCAGCGACCGGATGACAGCCTCTGGAAACACCATATATTTT
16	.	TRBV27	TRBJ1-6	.	CASSFRAPGGSSPLHF	TGTGCCAGCAGTTTTCGGGCCCCAGGAGGATCTTCACCCCTCCACTTT
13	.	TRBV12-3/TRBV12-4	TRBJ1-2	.	CASTPGGGTTYTF	TGTGCCAGCACCCCTGGGGGAGGGACCACCTACACCTTC
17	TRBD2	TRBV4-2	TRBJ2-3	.	CASSQWTSGSSTDTQYF	TGTGCCAGCAGCCAGTGGACTAGCGGGAGCAGCACAGATACGCAGTATTTT
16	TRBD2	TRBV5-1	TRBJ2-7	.	CASRPQSSGVPYEQYF	TGCGCCAGCAGGCCCCAATCTAGCGGGGTGCCCTACGAGCAGTACTTC
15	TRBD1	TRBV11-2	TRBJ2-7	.	CASSLAADRRYEQYF	TGTGCCAGCAGCCTGGCGGCGGACAGGAGATACGAGCAGTACTTC
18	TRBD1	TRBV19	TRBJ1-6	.	CASSARGGKGPFNSPLHF	TGTGCCAGTAGTGCACGAGGGGGCAAGGGCCCTTTCAATTCACCCCTCCACTTT
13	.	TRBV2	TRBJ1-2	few	CASSDGGNYGYTF	TGTGCCAGCAGTGATGGGGGGAACTATGGCTACACCTTC
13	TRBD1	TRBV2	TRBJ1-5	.	CASSTQGAQPQHF	TGTGCCAGCAGTACCCAGGGGGCGCAGCCCCAGCATTTT
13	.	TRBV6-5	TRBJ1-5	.	CASNRGYDQPQHF	TGTGCCAGCAATAGGGGGTATGACCAGCCCCAGCATTTT
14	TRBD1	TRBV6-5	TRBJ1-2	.	CASSYDRVRSGYTF	TGTGCCAGCAGTTACGACAGGGTCCGGTCTGGCTACACCTTC
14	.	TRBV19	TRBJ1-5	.	CASSLSFSNQPQHF	TGTGCCAGTAGTCTCTCCTTTAGCAATCAGCCCCAGCATTTT
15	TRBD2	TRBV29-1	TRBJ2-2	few	CSAKGGSASTGELFF	TGCAGCGCTAAGGGAGGGTCGGCGAGCACCGGGGAGCTGTTTTTT
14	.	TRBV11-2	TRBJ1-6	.	CASSYRIYNSPLHF	TGTGCCAGCAGCTACAGGATCTATAATTCACCCCTCCACTTT
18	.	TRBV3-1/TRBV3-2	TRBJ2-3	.	CASSSPPLLPSSGDTQYF	TGTGCCAGCAGCTCTCCTCCCCTCCTCCCCTCTTCGGGTGATACGCAGTATTTT
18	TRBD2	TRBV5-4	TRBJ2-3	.	CASSPWGGGARVTDTQYF	TGTGCCAGCAGCCCCTGGGGCGGGGGGGCCCGGGTCACAGATACGCAGTATTTT
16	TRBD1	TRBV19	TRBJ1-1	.	CASSSRGTGGSTEAFF	TGTGCCAGTAGCTCTAGGGGGACAGGGGGGAGTACTGAAGCTTTCTTT
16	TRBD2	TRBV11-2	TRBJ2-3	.	CASSLAGGPTTDTQYF	TGTGCCAGCAGCTTAGCGGGGGGGCCCACCACAGATACGCAGTATTTT
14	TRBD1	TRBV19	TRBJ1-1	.	CASRRQGRDAEAFF	TGTGCCAGTAGAAGACAGGGGAGAGATGCTGAAGCTTTCTTT
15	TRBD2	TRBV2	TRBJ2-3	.	CASSNSGRELDTQYF	TGTGCCAGCAGCAATAGCGGGAGGGAGTTGGATACGCAGTATTTT
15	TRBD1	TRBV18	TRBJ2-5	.	CASSPRPRGLETQYF	TGTGCCAGCTCACCACGGCCTAGGGGGCTGGAGACCCAGTACTTC
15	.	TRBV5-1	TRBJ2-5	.	CASSLEPGVGETQYF	TGCGCCAGCAGCTTGGAGCCAGGGGTGGGGGAGACCCAGTACTTC
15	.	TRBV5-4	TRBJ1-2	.	CASSLVAGFNSGYTF	TGTGCCAGCAGCTTGGTAGCCGGTTTCAATAGTGGCTACACCTTC
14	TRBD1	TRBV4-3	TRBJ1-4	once	CASSRQGTNEKLFF	TGCGCCAGCAGCCGACAGGGGACAAATGAAAAACTGTTTTTT
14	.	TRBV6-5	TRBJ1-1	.	CASSLDTLNTEAFF	TGTGCCAGCAGTCTGGACACCTTGAACACTGAAGCTTTCTTT
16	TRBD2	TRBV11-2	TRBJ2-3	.	CASSSGGGSGTDTQYF	TGTGCCAGCAGCTCCGGCGGGGGGTCAGGCACAGATACGCAGTATTTT
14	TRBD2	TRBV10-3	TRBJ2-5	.	CAISPSGGQETQYF	TGTGCCATCAGTCCTAGCGGGGGTCAAGAGACCCAGTACTTC
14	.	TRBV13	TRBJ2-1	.	CASSTGWRYNEQFF	TGTGCCAGCAGCACGGGGTGGAGGTACAATGAGCAGTTCTTC